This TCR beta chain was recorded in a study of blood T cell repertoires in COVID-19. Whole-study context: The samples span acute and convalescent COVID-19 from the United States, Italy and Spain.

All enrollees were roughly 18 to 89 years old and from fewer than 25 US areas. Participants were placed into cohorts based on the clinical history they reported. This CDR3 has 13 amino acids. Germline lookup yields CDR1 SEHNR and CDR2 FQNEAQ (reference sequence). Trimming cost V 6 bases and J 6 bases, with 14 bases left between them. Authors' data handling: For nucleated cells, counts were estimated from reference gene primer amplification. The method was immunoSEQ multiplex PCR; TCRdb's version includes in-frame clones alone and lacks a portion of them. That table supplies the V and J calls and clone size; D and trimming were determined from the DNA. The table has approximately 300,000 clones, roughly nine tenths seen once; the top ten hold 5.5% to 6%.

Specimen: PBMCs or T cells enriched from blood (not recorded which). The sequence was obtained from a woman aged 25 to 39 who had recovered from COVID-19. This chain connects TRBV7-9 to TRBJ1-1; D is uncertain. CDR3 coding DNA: TGTGCCAGCAGTCTCCCGGGAAAATCTGAAGCTTTCTTT. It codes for CASSLPGKSEAFF.